This TCR beta chain appears in the sequencing data of a study of blood T cell repertoires in COVID-19. Sequenced by immunoSEQ multiplex PCR; TCRdb stores in-frame clones only, minus some. The sample lists hundreds of thousands of clones; 81% were seen once. The V and J ends lost 5 bases and 2 bases respectively, with 15 bases between them. In germline, CDR1 is SGHTA, CDR2 FQGNSA. CDR3 size: 15 residues. Source material: peripheral blood. This receptor was taken from a woman older than 75 with acute or convalescent COVID-19. The rearrangement links TRBV7-2 to TRBJ1-1; tentative D call: TRBD1 (6 bases). CDR3 bases: TGTGCCAGCAGCCTGAGGGCGGGGGCCAACACTGAAGCTTTCTTT. Translating gives CASSLRAGANTEAFF. The whole variable domain, remainder taken from reference TRBV7-2 and TRBJ1-1, is GAGVSQSPSNKVTEKGKDVELRCDPISGHTALYWYRQSLGQGLEFLIYFQGNSAPDKSGLPSDRFSAERTGGSVSTLTIQRTQQEDSAVYLCASSLRAGANTEAFFGQGTRLTVV.